The clone carrying this T cell receptor (beta chain) occurred many times. Antigen unknown. Other DNA sequences within the sample encode an identical CDR3. The sample comes from a study of metastatic and nonmetastatic thyroid tumors. Study at large: The authors compared repertoires across blood and tumor or nodule tissue from malignant and benign thyroid patients. Study outcomes and limitations: Benign nodules were reported to have significantly lower TCR beta diversity than malignant thyroid tumors, in blood and tumor.

This CDR3 is built from 14 residues. V was clipped by 2 bases and J by 2 bases, with 10 bases between them. Germline V lookup: CDR1 SGHAT, CDR2 FQNNGV. Nobody among the patients had been given any treatment before thyroid surgery. Per the study methods: Researchers built a distant-metastasis classifier for papillary thyroid cancer that drew on CDR3 differences across clinicopathological groups. TCRdb re-called the PCR reads with MiXCR. What appears here as the V and J calls and clone size reflects TCRdb's work, not the paper's. The sample has 20,000 or so clones, 35% to 45% seen once. The V and J genes are TRBV11-2 and TRBJ2-7; TRBD1 might be the D (5 bases). The TCR was taken from a male donor with papillary thyroid cancer or a benign thyroid nodule (not recorded which). Some clones in this sample may be carry-over from other donors' samples. Sequenced material: blood. The CDR3 here is CASSLTDNTYEQYF. CDR3 sequence (DNA): TGTGCCAGCAGCTTAACGGACAACACCTACGAGCAGTACTTC.